Sequencing of this T cell receptor (beta chain) was carried out in a study of T cell responses to AZD1222 COVID-19 vaccine. Generated by immunoSEQ multiplex PCR, the TCRdb table keeps only in-frame clones and is missing some. Altogether roughly 120,000 clones are present, 80% to 90% being singletons, with the ten largest covering roughly 1.6%. The CDR3 runs 15 residues. With 5 bases clipped from V and 0 bases from J, the junction kept 6 bases outside the gene matches. In germline, CDR1 is MGHRA, CDR2 YSYEKL. This chain connects TRBV4-1 to TRBJ1-1, with TRBD1 matching 7 bases. Source: peripheral blood, taken on day 0 of AZD1222 vaccination. This sequence was found in an adult in good health. CDR3 sequence: CASSGRQGVNTEAFF. As DNA, the CDR3 is TGCGCCAGCAGCGGCCGACAGGGAGTGAACACTGAAGCTTTCTTT.